This T cell receptor (beta chain) was captured by sequencing in a study of neoadjuvant anti-PD-1 for oral cavity cancer. The study's findings and limits: TCR analyses covered only a few patients per response group.

Survey sequencing of tumors mostly used 4.5 to 5 ug DNA, two replicates. Clones were read by immunoSEQ multiplex PCR, and TCRdb kept only the in-frame ones, dropping some. The top ten hold 26% of the sample, which has approximately 11,000 clones, about 51% seen once. Concerning this clone itself: Its target is unknown.

V shed 7 bases and J 1 base; nucleotides not matched to a gene: 12. Germline-derived CDR1 and CDR2 are LNHDA and SQIVND (reference sequence). This CDR3 region has 16 residues. These newly diagnosed stage II-IVA oral cavity squamous cell carcinoma patients had no prior systemic or radiation treatment. The rearrangement links TRBV19 to TRBJ1-1; 7 bases align to TRBD1. The sequence was obtained from a person aged 40 to 85 with oral cavity squamous cell carcinoma. The sample in question was tumor tissue, obtained before nivolumab (anti-PD-1) treatment. In DNA, the CDR3 is TGTGCCAGTACCCCTGTCGTGGGACAGTCGAACACTGAAGCTTTCTTT. Translation: CASTPVVGQSNTEAFF.